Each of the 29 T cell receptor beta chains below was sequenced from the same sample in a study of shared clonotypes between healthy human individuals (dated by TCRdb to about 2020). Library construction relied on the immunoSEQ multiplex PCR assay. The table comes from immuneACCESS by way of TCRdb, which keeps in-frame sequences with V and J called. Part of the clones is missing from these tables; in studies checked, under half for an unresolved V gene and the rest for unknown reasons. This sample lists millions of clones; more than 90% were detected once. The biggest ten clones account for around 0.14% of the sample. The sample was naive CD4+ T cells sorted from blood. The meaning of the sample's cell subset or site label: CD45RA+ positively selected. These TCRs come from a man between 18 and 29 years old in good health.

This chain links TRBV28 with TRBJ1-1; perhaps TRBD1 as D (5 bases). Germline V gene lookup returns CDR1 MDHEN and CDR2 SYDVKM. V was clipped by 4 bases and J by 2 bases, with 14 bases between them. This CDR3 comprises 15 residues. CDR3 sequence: CASSWDPKGNTEAFF. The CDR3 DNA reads TGTGCCAGCAGTTGGGACCCCAAGGGTAACACTGAAGCTTTCTTT.

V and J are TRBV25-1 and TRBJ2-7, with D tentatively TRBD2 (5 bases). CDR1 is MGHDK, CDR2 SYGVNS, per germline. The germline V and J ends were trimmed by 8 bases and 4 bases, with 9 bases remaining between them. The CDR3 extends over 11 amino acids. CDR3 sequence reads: CASQREYEQYF. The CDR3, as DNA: TGTGCCAGCCAAAGGGAGTACGAGCAGTACTTC.

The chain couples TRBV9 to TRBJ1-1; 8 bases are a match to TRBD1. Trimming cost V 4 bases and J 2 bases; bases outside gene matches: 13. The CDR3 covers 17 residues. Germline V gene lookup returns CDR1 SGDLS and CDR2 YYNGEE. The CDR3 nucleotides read TGTGCCAGCAGCCCCCGGACAGGGTCAAGGGGAAACACTGAAGCTTTCTTT. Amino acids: CASSPRTGSRGNTEAFF.

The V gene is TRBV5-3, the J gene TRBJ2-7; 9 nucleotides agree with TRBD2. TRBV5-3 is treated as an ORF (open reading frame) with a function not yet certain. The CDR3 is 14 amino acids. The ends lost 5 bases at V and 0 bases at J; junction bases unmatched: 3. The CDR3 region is CARRHSGGSYEQYF. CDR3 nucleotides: TGTGCCAGAAGACATAGCGGGGGCTCCTACGAGCAGTACTTC.

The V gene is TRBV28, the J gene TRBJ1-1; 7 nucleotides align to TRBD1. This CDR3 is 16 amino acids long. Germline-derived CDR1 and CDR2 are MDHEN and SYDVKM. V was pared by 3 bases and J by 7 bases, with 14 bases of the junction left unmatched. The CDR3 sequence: CASSLKVGAGGNEAFF. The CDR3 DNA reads TGTGCCAGCAGTTTGAAGGTCGGGGCAGGGGGGAATGAAGCTTTCTTT.

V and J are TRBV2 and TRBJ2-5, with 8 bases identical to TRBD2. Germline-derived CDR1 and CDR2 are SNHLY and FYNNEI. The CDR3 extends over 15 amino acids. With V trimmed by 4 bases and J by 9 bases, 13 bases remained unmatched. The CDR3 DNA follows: TGTGCCAGCAGTGCGGGGCTAGCGGGCGGGTTAGCCCAGTACTTC. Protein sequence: CASSAGLAGGLAQYF. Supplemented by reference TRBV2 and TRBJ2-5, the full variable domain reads EPEVTQTPSHQVTQMGQEVILRCVPISNHLYFYWYRQILGQKVEFLVSFYNNEISEKSEIFDDQFSVERPDGSNFTLKIRSTKLEDSAMYFCASSAGLAGGLAQYFGPGTRLLVL.

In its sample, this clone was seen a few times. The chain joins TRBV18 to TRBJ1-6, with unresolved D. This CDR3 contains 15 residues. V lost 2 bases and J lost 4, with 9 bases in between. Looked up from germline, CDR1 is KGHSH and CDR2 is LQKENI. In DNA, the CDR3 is TGTGCCAGCTCACCAAATCAGGTTTATAATTCACCCCTCCACTTT. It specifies CASSPNQVYNSPLHF. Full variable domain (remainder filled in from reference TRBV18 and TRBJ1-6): NAGVMQNPRHLVRRRGQEARLRCSPMKGHSHVYWYRQLPEEGLKFMVYLQKENIIDESGMPKERFSAEFPKEGPSILRIQQVVRGDSAAYFCASSPNQVYNSPLHFGNGTRLTVT.

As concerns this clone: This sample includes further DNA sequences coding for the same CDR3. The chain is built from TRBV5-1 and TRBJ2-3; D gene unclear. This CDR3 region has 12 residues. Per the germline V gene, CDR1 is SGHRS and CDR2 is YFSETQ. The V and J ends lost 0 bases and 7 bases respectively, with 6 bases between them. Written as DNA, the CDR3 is TGCGCCAGCAGCTTGGACGTATATACGCAGTATTTT. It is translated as CASSLDVYTQYF.

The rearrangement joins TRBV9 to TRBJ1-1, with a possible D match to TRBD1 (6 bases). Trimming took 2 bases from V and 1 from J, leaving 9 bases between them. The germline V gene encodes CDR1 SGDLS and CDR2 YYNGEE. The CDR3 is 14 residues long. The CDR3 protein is CASSVLGANTEAFF. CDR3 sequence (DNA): TGTGCCAGCAGCGTTCTGGGGGCGAACACTGAAGCTTTCTTT.

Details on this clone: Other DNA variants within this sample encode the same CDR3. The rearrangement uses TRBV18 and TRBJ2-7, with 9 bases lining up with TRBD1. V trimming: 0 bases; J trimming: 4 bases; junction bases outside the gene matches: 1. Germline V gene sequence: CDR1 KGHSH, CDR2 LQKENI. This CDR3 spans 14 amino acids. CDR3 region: CASSPPTGGYEQYF. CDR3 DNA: TGTGCCAGCTCACCACCGACAGGGGGTTACGAGCAGTACTTC.

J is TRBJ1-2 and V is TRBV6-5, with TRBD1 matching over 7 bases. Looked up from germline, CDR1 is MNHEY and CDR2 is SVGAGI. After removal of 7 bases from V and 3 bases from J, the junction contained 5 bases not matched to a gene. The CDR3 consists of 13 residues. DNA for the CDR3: TGTGCCAGCACTAGGGGACAGCACTATGGCTACACCTTC. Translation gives CASTRGQHYGYTF.

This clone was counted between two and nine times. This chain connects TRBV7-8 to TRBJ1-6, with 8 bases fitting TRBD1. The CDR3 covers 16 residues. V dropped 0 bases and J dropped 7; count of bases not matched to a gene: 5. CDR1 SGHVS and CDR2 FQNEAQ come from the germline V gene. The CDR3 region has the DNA TGTGCCAGCAGCTTAGCGCCAGGGGGCGGGAATTCACCCCTCCACTTT. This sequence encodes CASSLAPGGGNSPLHF.

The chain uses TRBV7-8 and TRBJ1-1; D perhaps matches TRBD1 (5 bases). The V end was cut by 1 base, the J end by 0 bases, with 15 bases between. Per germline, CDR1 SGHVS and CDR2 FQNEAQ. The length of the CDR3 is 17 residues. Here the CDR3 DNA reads TGTGCCAGCAGCTTAGTCGCTTTCGGGGGACTGAACACTGAAGCTTTCTTT. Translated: CASSLVAFGGLNTEAFF.

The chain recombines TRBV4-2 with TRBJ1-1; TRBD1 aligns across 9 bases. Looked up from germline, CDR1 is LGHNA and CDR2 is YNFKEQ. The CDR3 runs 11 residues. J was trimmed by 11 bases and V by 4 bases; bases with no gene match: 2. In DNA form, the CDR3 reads TGTGCCAGCAGCCGCGGACAGGGGGCTTTCTTT. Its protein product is CASSRGQGAFF.

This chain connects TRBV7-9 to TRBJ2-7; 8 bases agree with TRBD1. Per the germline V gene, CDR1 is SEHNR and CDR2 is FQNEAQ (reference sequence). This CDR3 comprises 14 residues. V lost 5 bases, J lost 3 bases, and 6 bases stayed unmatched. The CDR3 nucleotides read TGTGCCAGCAGCCCCCCACAGGGGGACTACGAGCAGTACTTC. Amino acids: CASSPPQGDYEQYF.

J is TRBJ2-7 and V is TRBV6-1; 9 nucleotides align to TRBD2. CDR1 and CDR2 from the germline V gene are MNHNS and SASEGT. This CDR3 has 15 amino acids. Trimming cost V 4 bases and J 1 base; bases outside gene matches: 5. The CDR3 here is CASSAIAGESYEQYF. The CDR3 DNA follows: TGTGCCAGCAGTGCTATAGCGGGGGAATCCTACGAGCAGTACTTC.

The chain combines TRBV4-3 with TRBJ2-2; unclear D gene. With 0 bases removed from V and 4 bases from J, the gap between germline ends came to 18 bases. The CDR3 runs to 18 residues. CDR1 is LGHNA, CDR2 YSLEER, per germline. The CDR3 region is CASSQEIKDFGSTGELFF. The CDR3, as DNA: TGCGCCAGCAGCCAAGAAATAAAGGATTTCGGCTCCACCGGGGAGCTGTTTTTT.

CDR3 protein: CASKATTYEQYF. As DNA, the CDR3 is TGTGCCAGCAAGGCGACCACCTACGAGCAGTACTTC. The chain recombines TRBV6-4 with TRBJ2-7; no clear D gene. The germline V and J ends were trimmed by 7 bases and 2 bases, with 9 bases remaining between them. This CDR3 spans 12 amino acids. Germline V gene lookup returns CDR1 MRHNA and CDR2 SNTAGT.

CDR3 sequence reads: CASSLSGWGTQYF. CDR3 sequence (DNA): TGTGCCAGCAGCTTAAGTGGCTGGGGGACCCAGTACTTC. V usage is TRBV11-3 and J usage is TRBJ2-5; D remains ambiguous. The CDR3 spans 13 residues. The germline gives CDR1 SGHNT, CDR2 YENEEA. Deletions cut 2 bases from V and 7 bases from J, with 11 bases between.

The CDR3 DNA follows: TGTGCCAGCAGCACCGGACTAGCGGGGATAAACAATGAGCAGTTCTTC. It specifies CASSTGLAGINNEQFF. V and J are TRBV7-9 and TRBJ2-1, with 12 bases lining up with TRBD2. CDR1 is SEHNR and CDR2 is FQNEAQ in the germline V gene (reference sequence). The CDR3 spans 16 residues. J gave up 5 bases and V 5 bases, and 7 bases lay outside the gene matches.

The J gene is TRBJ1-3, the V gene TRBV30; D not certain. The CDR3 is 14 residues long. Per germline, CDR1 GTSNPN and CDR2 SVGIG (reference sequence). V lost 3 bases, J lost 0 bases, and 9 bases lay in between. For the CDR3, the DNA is TGTGCCTGGAGGCCAGAGGGCTCTGGAAACACCATATATTTT. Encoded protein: CAWRPEGSGNTIYF.

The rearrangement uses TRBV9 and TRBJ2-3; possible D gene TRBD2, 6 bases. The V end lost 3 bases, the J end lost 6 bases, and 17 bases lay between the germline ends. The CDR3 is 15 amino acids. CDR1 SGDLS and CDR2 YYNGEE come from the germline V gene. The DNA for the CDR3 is TGTGCCAGCAGCGGGAGGGTTCAAGGGGCGGATACGCAGTATTTT. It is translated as CASSGRVQGADTQYF.

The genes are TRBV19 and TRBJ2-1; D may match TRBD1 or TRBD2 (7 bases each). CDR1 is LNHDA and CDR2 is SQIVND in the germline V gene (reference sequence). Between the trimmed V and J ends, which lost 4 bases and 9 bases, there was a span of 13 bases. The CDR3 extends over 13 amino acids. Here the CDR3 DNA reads TGTGCCAGTAGTAACGGCAGGGGGGGTGAGCAGTTCTTC. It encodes CASSNGRGGEQFF.

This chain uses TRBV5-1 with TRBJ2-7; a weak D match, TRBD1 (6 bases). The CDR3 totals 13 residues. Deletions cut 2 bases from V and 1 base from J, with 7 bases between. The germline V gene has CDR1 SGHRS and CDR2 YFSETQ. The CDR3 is CASSFTGSYEQYF. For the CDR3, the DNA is TGCGCCAGCAGCTTTACAGGGTCCTACGAGCAGTACTTC.

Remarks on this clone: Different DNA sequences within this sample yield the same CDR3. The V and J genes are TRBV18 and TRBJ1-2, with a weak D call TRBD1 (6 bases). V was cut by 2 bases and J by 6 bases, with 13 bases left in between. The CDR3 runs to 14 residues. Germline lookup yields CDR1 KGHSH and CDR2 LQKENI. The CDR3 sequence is CASSPNGGGDGYTF. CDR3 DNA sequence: TGTGCCAGCTCACCAAATGGAGGGGGAGATGGCTACACCTTC.

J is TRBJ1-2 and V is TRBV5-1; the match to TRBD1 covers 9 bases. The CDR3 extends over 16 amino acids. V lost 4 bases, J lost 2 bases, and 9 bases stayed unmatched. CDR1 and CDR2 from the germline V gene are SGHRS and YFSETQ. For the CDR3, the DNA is TGCGCCAGCAGCCCCGGCTGGGACAGGGTGAACTATGGCTACACCTTC. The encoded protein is CASSPGWDRVNYGYTF.

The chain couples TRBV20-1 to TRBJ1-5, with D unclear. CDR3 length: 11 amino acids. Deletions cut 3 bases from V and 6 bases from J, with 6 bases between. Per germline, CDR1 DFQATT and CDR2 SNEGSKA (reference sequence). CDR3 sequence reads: CSARGSQPQHF. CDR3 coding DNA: TGCAGTGCTAGGGGGAGTCAGCCCCAGCATTTT.

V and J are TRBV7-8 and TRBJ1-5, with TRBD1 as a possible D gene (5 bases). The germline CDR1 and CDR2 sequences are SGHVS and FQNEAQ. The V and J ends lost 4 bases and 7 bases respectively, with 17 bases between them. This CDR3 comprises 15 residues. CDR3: CASSYKGLKEQPQHF. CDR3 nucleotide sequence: TGTGCCAGCAGCTACAAGGGACTGAAAGAACAGCCCCAGCATTTT.

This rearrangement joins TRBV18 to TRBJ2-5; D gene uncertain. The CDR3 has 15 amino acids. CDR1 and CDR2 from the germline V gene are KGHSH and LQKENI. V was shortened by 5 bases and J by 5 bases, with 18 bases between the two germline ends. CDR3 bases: TGTGCCAGCTCATCGTCTAAGCAAGGGTGGGAGACCCAGTACTTC. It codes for CASSSSKQGWETQYF.